The 8 T cell receptor beta chains given below trace back to one sample, sequenced in a study of monozygotic twins with cystic fibrosis (dated by TCRdb to the early 2020s). Library preparation used the immunoSEQ multiplex PCR assay. The clones in this table, taken by TCRdb from immuneACCESS, are in-frame only. Not every clone is retained; where verified, under half of the shortfall comes from an unresolved V gene, and the cause of the rest is unknown. Counted in this sample were roughly 10,000 clones; approximately 97% of them appeared once. The ten largest clonotypes hold around 0.83% of the sample. Input material: blood. The receptors shown here come from a boy under 18 with cystic fibrosis.

The chain recombines TRBV5-1 with TRBJ1-1; D uncertain. Trimming removed 0 bases at V and 2 bases at J, with 23 bases between. The CDR3 is 19 amino acids. Germline CDR1 is SGHRS and CDR2 is YFSETQ. CDR3 amino acids: CASSLELNRQLLVNTEAFF. The CDR3 region has the DNA TGCGCCAGCAGCTTGGAATTAAACCGGCAGCTGCTAGTCAACACTGAAGCTTTCTTT.

This clone was detected once. The rearrangement links TRBV4-3 to TRBJ2-1; 10 bases are shared with TRBD2. Germline V gene lookup returns CDR1 LGHNA and CDR2 YSLEER. The CDR3 runs 16 residues. V lost 3 bases and J lost 7; bases outside the gene matches: 9. The CDR3 is CASSHSGRSRGNEQFF. The CDR3 coding sequence is TGCGCCAGCAGCCATAGCGGGAGGTCCAGGGGTAATGAGCAGTTCTTC.

The rearrangement links TRBV25-1 to TRBJ1-4, with TRBD1 matching 11 bases. The CDR3 has 15 amino acids. Germline loops: CDR1 MGHDK, CDR2 SYGVNS. Losses at the gene ends were 3 bases for V and 8 bases for J; bases not matched to a gene: 5. The CDR3 bases are TGTGCCAGCAGTGATAGGACAGGGGGCGGCGAAAAACTGTTTTTT. It translates to CASSDRTGGGEKLFF.

This chain connects TRBV30 to TRBJ2-1; 15 nucleotides agree with TRBD2. CDR1 is GTSNPN, CDR2 SVGIG, per germline (reference sequence). This CDR3 is 15 amino acids long. The J segment lost 8 bases and the V segment lost 7 bases, leaving 9 bases of the junction unmatched. CDR3 loop: CASLRTSGGVYEQFF. In DNA form, the CDR3 reads TGTGCCTCCCTAAGGACTAGCGGGGGGGTCTATGAGCAGTTCTTC.

The DNA of the CDR3 is TGTGCCAGAGCCGGTGTTTCGGGAAACACCATATATTTT. It codes for CARAGVSGNTIYF. This chain links TRBV2 with TRBJ1-3; D is ambiguous. V lost 9 bases and J lost 4, with 13 bases in between. Germline CDR1 SNHLY, CDR2 FYNNEI. The CDR3 length is 13 residues. The whole variable domain, remainder taken from reference TRBV2 and TRBJ1-3, is EPEVTQTPSHQVTQMGQEVILRCVPISNHLYFYWYRQILGQKVEFLVSFYNNEISEKSEIFDDQFSVERPDGSNFTLKIRSTKLEDSAMYFCARAGVSGNTIYFGEGSWLTVV.

This clone is labeled as medium-sized. This rearrangement joins TRBV4-2 to TRBJ1-1; D remains ambiguous. From germline, CDR1 is LGHNA and CDR2 YNFKEQ. Trimming left V 4 bases short and J 0 bases short, with 15 bases between. The CDR3 runs to 16 residues. CDR3 bases: TGTGCCAGCAGCCCCATACACGCTTTCTTGAACACTGAAGCTTTCTTT. It encodes CASSPIHAFLNTEAFF.

This rearrangement joins TRBV5-4 to TRBJ2-2; 9 nucleotides match TRBD1. Germline values: CDR1 SGHNT, CDR2 YYREEE (reference sequence). The V and J ends lost 3 bases and 5 bases, in that order; junction bases with no gene match: 8. The CDR3 has 16 residues. CDR3: CASSYYRGRGTGELFF. The CDR3 bases are TGTGCCAGCAGCTACTACAGGGGGCGCGGTACCGGGGAGCTGTTTTTT.

The genes are TRBV6-5 and TRBJ1-6, with unresolved D. The CDR3 loop spans 15 amino acids. Trimming shortened V by 6 bases and J by 8 bases, and 17 bases separated the two germline ends. The germline V gene encodes CDR1 MNHEY and CDR2 SVGAGI. CDR3 in DNA: TGTGCCAGCAGCCCGTTTATTCCCCCCGATTCACCCCTCCACTTT. This translates into CASSPFIPPDSPLHF.